This T cell receptor (beta chain) was sequenced in a study of shared clonotypes between healthy human individuals. Study details: Per-donor plates numbered three CD4 naive, three CD4 memory, two CD8 naive and one CD8 memory. General study findings and limits: Naive subsets generally had larger estimated richness than memory subsets.

On this clone itself: Its specificity is unknown.

Generated by immunoSEQ multiplex PCR, the TCRdb table keeps only in-frame clones and is missing some. The sample holds about 1.9 million clones, just over 90% seen once. In the naive CD8 group, cells lacked CD45RO and were positively selected for CCR7, so terminally differentiated effector memory CD45RA+ cells were left out. This CDR3 has 14 amino acids. Trimming removed 8 bases from V and 6 bases from J, with 17 bases in between. Per germline, CDR1 SGHVS and CDR2 FQNEAQ. V and J are TRBV7-8 and TRBJ1-5; D ambiguous. The source of this sequence is a man aged 18-30 years in good health. Some clones in this sample may be carry-over from other donors' samples. Sequencing input: naive CD8+ T cells from PBMCs. CDR3 nucleotide sequence: TGTGCCAGCGCCCCTGGGGTTGGCGGTCAGCCCCAGCATTTT. Translation: CASAPGVGGQPQHF.